The TCR beta chain described here comes from a study of T cell responses to AZD1222 COVID-19 vaccine. TCRdb keeps only in-frame clones here, not all; method: immunoSEQ multiplex PCR. The data hold 130,000 to 150,000 clones, with roughly 93% observed a single time. Per germline, CDR1 SGHDN and CDR2 FVKESK. The CDR3 covers 15 residues. V lost 4 bases, J lost 5 bases, and 14 bases lay in between. Remarks on this clone: Its target is unknown.

Broader study findings: Spike regions recognized by vaccine-associated CD4 TCRs spanned the protein, led by 160-218 and 743-854. Clonal diversity was possibly underestimated, and the donors were mostly white British, with more females. Epitopes outside B.1.351 and B.1.1.7 mutated regions reportedly drew nearly half of spike TCRs.

V gene TRBV14 combines with J gene TRBJ1-4, with a possible D match to TRBD1 (5 bases). The sequencing used peripheral blood, collected 28 days after the second AZD1222 dose. The sequence was collected from an adult who received the AZD1222 COVID-19 vaccine. The CDR3, as DNA: TGTGCCAGCAGCCGGGGACCGGCGGGGAATGAAAAACTGTTTTTT. Protein product: CASSRGPAGNEKLFF.